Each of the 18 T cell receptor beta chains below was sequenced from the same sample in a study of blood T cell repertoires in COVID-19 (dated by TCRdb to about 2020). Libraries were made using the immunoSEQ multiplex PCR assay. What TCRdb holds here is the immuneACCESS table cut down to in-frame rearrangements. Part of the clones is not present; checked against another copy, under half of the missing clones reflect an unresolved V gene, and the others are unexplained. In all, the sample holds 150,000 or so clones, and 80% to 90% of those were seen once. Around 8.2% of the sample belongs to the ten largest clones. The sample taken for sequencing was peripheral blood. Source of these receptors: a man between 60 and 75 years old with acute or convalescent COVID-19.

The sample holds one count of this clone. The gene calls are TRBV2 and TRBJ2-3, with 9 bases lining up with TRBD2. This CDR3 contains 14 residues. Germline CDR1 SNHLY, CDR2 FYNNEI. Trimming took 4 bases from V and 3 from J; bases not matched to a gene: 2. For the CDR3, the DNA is TGTGCCAGCAGTGCAGCGGGAGGTACAGATACGCAGTATTTT. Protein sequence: CASSAAGGTDTQYF. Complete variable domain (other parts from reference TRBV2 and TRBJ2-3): EPEVTQTPSHQVTQMGQEVILRCVPISNHLYFYWYRQILGQKVEFLVSFYNNEISEKSEIFDDQFSVERPDGSNFTLKIRSTKLEDSAMYFCASSAAGGTDTQYFGPGTRLTVL.

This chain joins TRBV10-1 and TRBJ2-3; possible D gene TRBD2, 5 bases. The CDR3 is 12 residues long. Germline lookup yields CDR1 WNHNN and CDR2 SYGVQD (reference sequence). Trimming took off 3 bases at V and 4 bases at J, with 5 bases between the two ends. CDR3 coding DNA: TGCGCCAGCAGTGATAGCGCAGATACGCAGTATTTT. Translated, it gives CASSDSADTQYF.

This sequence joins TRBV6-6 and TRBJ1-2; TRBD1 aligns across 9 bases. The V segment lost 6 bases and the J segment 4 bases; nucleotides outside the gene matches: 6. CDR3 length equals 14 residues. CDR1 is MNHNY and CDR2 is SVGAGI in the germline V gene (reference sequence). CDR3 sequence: CASSHRGPSYGYTF. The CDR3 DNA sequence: TGTGCCAGCAGCCACAGGGGGCCCTCCTATGGCTACACCTTC.

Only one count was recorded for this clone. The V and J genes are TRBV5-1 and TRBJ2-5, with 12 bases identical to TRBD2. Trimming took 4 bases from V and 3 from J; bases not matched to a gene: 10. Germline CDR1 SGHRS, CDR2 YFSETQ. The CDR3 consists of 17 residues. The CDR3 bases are TGCGCCAGCAGCATTACTACTAGCGGGAGGCTCAAAGAGACCCAGTACTTC. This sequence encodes CASSITTSGRLKETQYF. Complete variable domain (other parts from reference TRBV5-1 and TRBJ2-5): KAGVTQTPRYLIKTRGQQVTLSCSPISGHRSVSWYQQTPGQGLQFLFEYFSETQRNKGNFPGRFSGRQFSNSRSEMNVSTLELGDSALYLCASSITTSGRLKETQYFGPGTRLLVL.

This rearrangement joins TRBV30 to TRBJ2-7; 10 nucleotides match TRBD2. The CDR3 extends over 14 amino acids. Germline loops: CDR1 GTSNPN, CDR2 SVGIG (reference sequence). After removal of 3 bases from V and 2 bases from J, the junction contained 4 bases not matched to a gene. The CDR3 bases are TGTGCCTGGAGGGGACTAGCGAAAACCTACGAGCAGTACTTC. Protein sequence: CAWRGLAKTYEQYF.

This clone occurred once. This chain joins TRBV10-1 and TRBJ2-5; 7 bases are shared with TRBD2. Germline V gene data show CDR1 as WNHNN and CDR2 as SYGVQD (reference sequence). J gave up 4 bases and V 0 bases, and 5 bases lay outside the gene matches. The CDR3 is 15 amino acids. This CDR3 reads CASSESGSGTETQYF. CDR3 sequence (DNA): TGCGCCAGCAGTGAGTCGGGGAGCGGGACAGAGACCCAGTACTTC.

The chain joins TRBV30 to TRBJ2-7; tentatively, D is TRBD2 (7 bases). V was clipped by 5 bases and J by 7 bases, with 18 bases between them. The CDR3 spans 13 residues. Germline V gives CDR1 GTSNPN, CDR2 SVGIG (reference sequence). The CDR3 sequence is CAWSKGGVGEQYF. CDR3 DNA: TGTGCCTGGTCCAAGGGGGGGGTGGGGGAGCAGTACTTC. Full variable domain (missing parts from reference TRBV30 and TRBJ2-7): SQTIHQWPATLVQPVGSPLSLECTVEGTSNPNLYWYRQAAGRGLQLLFYSVGIGQISSEVPQNLSASRPQDRQFILSSKKLLLSDSGFYLCAWSKGGVGEQYFGPGTRLTVT.

CDR3 residues: CASSLDSTVETQYF. DNA of the CDR3: TGTGCCAGCAGCTTAGACTCGACGGTGGAGACCCAGTACTTC. The chain uses TRBV7-3 and TRBJ2-5, with no clear D. Trimming left V 2 bases short and J 5 bases short, with 12 bases between. Per germline, CDR1 SGHTA and CDR2 FQGTGA. The CDR3 has 14 residues.

The CDR3 protein is CASRNPISPDTQYF. The DNA of the CDR3 is TGTGCCAGCAGGAACCCTATATCCCCCGATACGCAGTATTTT. The rearrangement links TRBV6-6 to TRBJ2-3; D is unclear. Trimming cost V 6 bases and J 6 bases, with 16 bases left between them. CDR3 size: 14 residues. Germline lookup yields CDR1 MNHNY and CDR2 SVGAGI (reference sequence).

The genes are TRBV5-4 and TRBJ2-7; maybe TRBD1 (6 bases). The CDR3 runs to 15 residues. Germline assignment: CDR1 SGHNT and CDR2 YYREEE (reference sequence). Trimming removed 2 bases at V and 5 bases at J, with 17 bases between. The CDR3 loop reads CASSFVGQPFDEQYF. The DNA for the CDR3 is TGTGCCAGCAGCTTTGTCGGACAGCCCTTTGACGAGCAGTACTTC.

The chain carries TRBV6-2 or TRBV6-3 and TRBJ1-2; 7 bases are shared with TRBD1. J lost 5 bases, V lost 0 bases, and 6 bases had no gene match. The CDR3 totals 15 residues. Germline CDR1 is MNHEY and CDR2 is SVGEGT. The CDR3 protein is CASSYSAGGLYGYTF. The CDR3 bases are TGTGCCAGCAGTTACTCTGCAGGGGGTTTATATGGCTACACCTTC.

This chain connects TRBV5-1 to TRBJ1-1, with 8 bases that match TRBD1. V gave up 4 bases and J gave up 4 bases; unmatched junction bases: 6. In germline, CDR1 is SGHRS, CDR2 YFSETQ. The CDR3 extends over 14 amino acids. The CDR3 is CASSRQGPTTEAFF. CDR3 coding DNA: TGCGCCAGCAGCCGACAGGGGCCGACCACTGAAGCTTTCTTT.

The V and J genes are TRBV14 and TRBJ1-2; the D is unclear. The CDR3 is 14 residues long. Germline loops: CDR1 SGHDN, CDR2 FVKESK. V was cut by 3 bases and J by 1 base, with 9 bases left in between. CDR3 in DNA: TGTGCCAGCAGCCAGTCCGAGGTTAACTATGGCTACACCTTC. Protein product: CASSQSEVNYGYTF.

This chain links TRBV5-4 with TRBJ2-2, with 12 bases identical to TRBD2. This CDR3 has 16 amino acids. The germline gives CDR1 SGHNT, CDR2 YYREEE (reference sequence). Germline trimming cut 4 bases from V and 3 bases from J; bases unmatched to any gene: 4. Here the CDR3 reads CASSPRLAGDTGELFF. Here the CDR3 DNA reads TGTGCCAGCAGCCCCCGACTAGCGGGAGACACCGGGGAGCTGTTTTTT.

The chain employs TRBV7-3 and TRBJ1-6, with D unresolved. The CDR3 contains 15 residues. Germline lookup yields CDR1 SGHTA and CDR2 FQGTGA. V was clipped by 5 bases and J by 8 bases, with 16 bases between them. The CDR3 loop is CASSPSGEVDSPLHF. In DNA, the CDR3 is TGTGCCAGCAGCCCGTCCGGGGAAGTGGATTCACCCCTCCACTTT.

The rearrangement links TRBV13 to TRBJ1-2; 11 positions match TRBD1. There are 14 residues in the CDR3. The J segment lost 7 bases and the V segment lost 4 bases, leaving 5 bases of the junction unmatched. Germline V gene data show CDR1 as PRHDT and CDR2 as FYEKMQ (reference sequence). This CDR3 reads CASSYGQGAGGYTF. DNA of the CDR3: TGTGCCAGCAGCTATGGACAGGGGGCTGGTGGCTACACCTTC.

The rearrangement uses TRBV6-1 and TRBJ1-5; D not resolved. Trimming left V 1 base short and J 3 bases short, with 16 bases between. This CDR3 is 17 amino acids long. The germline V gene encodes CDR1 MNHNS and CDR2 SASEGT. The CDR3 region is CASSEGRKQRANQPQHF. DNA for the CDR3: TGTGCCAGCAGTGAAGGACGGAAACAGAGGGCCAATCAGCCCCAGCATTTT.

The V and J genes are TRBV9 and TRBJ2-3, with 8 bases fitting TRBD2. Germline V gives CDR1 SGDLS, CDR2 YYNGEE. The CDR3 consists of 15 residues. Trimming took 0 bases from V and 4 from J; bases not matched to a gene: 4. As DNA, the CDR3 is TGTGCCAGCAGCGTAGCGGGAGGGCCCCCAGATACGCAGTATTTT. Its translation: CASSVAGGPPDTQYF.